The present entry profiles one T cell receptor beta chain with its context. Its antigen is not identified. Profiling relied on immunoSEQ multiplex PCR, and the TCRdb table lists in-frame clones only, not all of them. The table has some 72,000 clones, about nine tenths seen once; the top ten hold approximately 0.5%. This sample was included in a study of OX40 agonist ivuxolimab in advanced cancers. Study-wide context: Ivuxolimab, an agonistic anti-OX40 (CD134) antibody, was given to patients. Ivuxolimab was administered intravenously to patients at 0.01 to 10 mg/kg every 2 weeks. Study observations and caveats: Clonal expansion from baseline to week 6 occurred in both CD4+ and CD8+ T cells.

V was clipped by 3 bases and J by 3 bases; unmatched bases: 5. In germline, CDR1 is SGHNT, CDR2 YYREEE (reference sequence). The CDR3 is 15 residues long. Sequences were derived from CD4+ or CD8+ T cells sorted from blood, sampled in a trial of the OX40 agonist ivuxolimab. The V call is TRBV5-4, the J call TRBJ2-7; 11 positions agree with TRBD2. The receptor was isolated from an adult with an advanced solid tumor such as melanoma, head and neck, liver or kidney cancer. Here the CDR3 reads CASSSAGLADYEQYF. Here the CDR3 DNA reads TGTGCCAGCAGCTCCGCGGGACTAGCGGACTACGAGCAGTACTTC.